This T cell receptor (beta chain) was profiled in a study of blood T cells in healthy people across ages. Of note for this clonotype: Its antigen remains unknown.

Using a J-beta primer mix together with a sample-barcoded 5' primer, a second PCR was run for about 6 to 11 cycles. In TCRdb, the 5' RACE reads were re-called with MiXCR into one record per CDR3 protein. The data contain fewer than 1,000,000 distinct CDR3 sequences, around 50% of them singletons. J gave up 3 bases and V 3 bases, and 4 bases lay outside the gene matches. Germline CDR1 reads GTSNPN; CDR2 reads SVGIG (reference sequence). The CDR3 loop spans 14 amino acids. Study-wide results and limits: With naive T cell percentage, TCR beta diversity showed a strong correlation.

The receptor's source is a man at least 80 years old in good health. The sequenced sample consisted of blood. J is TRBJ2-3 and V is TRBV30, with 9 bases that match TRBD2. The CDR3 reads CAWSLTSGTDTQYF. In DNA, the CDR3 is TGTGCCTGGAGCCTGACTAGCGGAACAGATACGCAGTATTTT.